Below, 21 T cell receptor beta chains from the same sample are listed, as sequenced in a study of PD-1 blockade in classical Hodgkin lymphoma. Time point in this sample: cycle 4 day 1 (C4D1), after 6 weeks of nivolumab. Every patient relapsed after autologous stem cell transplantation, and brentuximab vedotin exposure varied. Data came from immunoSEQ multiplex PCR; TCRdb stores just in-frame clones and leaves some out. This sample yields 64,000 or so clones, of which roughly nine tenths are seen a single time; about 8% belongs to the top ten. This material consisted of peripheral blood mononuclear cells (PBMCs), taken before the fourth cycle of nivolumab. The receptors shown here come from a human donor with classical Hodgkin lymphoma.

V gene TRBV28 combines with J gene TRBJ2-7, with D unresolved. There are 13 residues in the CDR3. Germline CDR1 and CDR2: MDHEN and SYDVKM. Deletions cut 4 bases from V and 3 bases from J, with 10 bases between. CDR3 in amino acids: CASSYSVFYEQYF. The CDR3 nucleotides read TGTGCCAGCAGTTACAGTGTGTTCTACGAGCAGTACTTC.

This chain uses TRBV7-9 with TRBJ2-7; the D gene is possibly TRBD2 (5 bases). Trimming shortened V by 4 bases and J by 1 base, and 11 bases separated the two germline ends. CDR3 size: 14 residues. CDR1 and CDR2 (germline): SEHNR, FQNEAQ (reference sequence). The CDR3 here is CASSSPDWSYEQYF. The CDR3 DNA is TGTGCCAGCAGCTCCCCGGACTGGTCCTACGAGCAGTACTTC.

V and J are TRBV10-3 and TRBJ2-3, with TRBD2 matching 10 bases. In germline, CDR1 is ENHRY, CDR2 SYGVKD. With V trimmed by 6 bases and J by 6 bases, 9 bases remained unmatched. The CDR3 is 15 amino acids. Written as DNA, the CDR3 is TGTGCCATCAGCAGGAGTAGCGGGGGGTCTGATACGCAGTATTTT. This gives the protein CAISRSSGGSDTQYF.

This clone was counted once. V is TRBV9 and J is TRBJ1-3; no reliable D call. Germline CDR1 and CDR2: SGDLS and YYNGEE. The CDR3 extends over 15 amino acids. Trimming stripped 0 bases from V and 0 bases from J, with 7 bases between. The CDR3 protein is CASSVGRTSGNTIYF. The CDR3 DNA reads TGTGCCAGCAGCGTAGGCCGGACCTCTGGAAACACCATATATTTT.

Of note for this clone: The same CDR3 is also encoded by other DNA sequences in this sample. This chain joins TRBV5-5 and TRBJ1-2; possible D gene TRBD1, 5 bases. V lost 1 base to trimming and J lost 0 bases, with 10 bases between them. The CDR3 length is 15 residues. The germline V gene has CDR1 SGHKS and CDR2 YYEKEE (reference sequence). The CDR3 is CASSLSQGANYGYTF. CDR3 DNA: TGTGCCAGCAGCTTGTCCCAGGGTGCTAACTATGGCTACACCTTC. Together with reference TRBV5-5 and TRBJ1-2, the CDR3 gives the full variable domain: DAGVTQSPTHLIKTRGQQVTLRCSPISGHKSVSWYQQVLGQGPQFIFQYYEKEERGRGNFPDRFSARQFPNYSSELNVNALLLGDSALYLCASSLSQGANYGYTFGSGTRLTVV.

The chain is built from TRBV11-2 and TRBJ2-5, with 8 bases matching TRBD1. V lost 6 bases, J lost 0 bases, and 6 bases stayed unmatched. The CDR3 spans 15 residues. Germline V gene lookup returns CDR1 SGHAT and CDR2 FQNNGV. This CDR3 reads CASRNPGGYQETQYF. The CDR3 nucleotides are TGTGCCAGCAGGAACCCAGGGGGCTACCAAGAGACCCAGTACTTC.

The chain links TRBV6-1 to TRBJ2-2, with D uncertain. V lost 7 bases to trimming and J lost 1 base, with 7 bases between them. CDR1 is MNHNS and CDR2 is SASEGT in the germline V gene. The CDR3 loop spans 13 amino acids. CDR3 loop: CASKAENTGELFF. CDR3 sequence (DNA): TGTGCCAGCAAGGCGGAGAACACCGGGGAGCTGTTTTTT.

The chain employs TRBV25-1 and TRBJ2-5; D is ambiguous. The CDR3 consists of 14 residues. V lost 0 bases and J 5 bases, leaving 10 bases between the germline ends. Per the germline V gene, CDR1 is MGHDK and CDR2 is SYGVNS. The CDR3 coding sequence is TGTGCCAGCAGTGAATATATGGGTGGGGAGACCCAGTACTTC. It translates to CASSEYMGGETQYF.

V gene TRBV6-1 combines with J gene TRBJ1-5; tentative D call: TRBD1 (5 bases). V was clipped by 4 bases and J by 7 bases, with 11 bases between them. The CDR3 is 13 amino acids. CDR1 and CDR2 (germline): MNHNS, SASEGT. CDR3 in DNA: TGTGCCAGCAGTGGAAACTGGGACCAGCCCCAGCATTTT. This encodes CASSGNWDQPQHF.

The V gene is TRBV28, the J gene TRBJ2-7; possibly TRBD1 for D (5 bases). The CDR3 has 14 amino acids. V lost 4 bases and J lost 2, with 12 bases in between. Germline V lookup: CDR1 MDHEN, CDR2 SYDVKM. The CDR3 spells CASSWGQPAYEQYF. The CDR3 bases are TGTGCCAGCAGTTGGGGCCAGCCGGCCTACGAGCAGTACTTC.

The chain links TRBV5-1 to TRBJ2-5; 8 bases map to TRBD1. This CDR3 is 15 amino acids long. Germline V CDR1 and CDR2: SGHRS, YFSETQ. V trimming: 0 bases; J trimming: 5 bases; junction bases outside the gene matches: 6. CDR3 bases: TGCGCCAGCAGCTTGGTACAGGGGGTTGGGGAGACCCAGTACTTC. Amino acids: CASSLVQGVGETQYF.

The chain employs TRBV19 and TRBJ2-7; unclear D gene. V lost 4 bases and J lost 3, with 13 bases in between. Germline CDR1 reads LNHDA; CDR2 reads SQIVND (reference sequence). The CDR3 consists of 14 residues. CDR3 in amino acids: CASSRVGSHYEQYF. The CDR3 nucleotides are TGTGCCAGTAGTAGGGTGGGAAGCCACTACGAGCAGTACTTC.

The rearrangement uses TRBV6-1 and TRBJ1-4, with D possibly matching TRBD1 (6 bases). The CDR3 has 15 residues. V was trimmed by 3 bases and J by 5 bases, leaving 13 bases between them. Germline V gives CDR1 MNHNS, CDR2 SASEGT. The DNA of the CDR3 is TGTGCCAGCAGTGAGCTACAGGGCTTCAATGAAAAACTGTTTTTT. The encoded protein is CASSELQGFNEKLFF.

This chain links TRBV6-5 with TRBJ1-1; the D is unclear. Germline CDR1 and CDR2: MNHEY and SVGAGI. The ends were cut back, 2 bases at V and 7 bases at J, with 5 bases in the middle. The CDR3 contains 11 residues. The CDR3 nucleotides read TGTGCCAGCAGTTACATGGATGAAGCTTTCTTT. It codes for CASSYMDEAFF.

This rearrangement joins TRBV5-1 to TRBJ2-3; D ambiguous. This CDR3 has 16 residues. V was cut by 4 bases and J by 0 bases, with 15 bases left in between. Germline V gives CDR1 SGHRS, CDR2 YFSETQ. The CDR3 sequence is CASSPGGRSSTDTQYF. CDR3 sequence (DNA): TGCGCCAGCAGCCCCGGTGGACGGAGTAGCACAGATACGCAGTATTTT.

V is TRBV7-9 and J is TRBJ2-5; a possible D gene is TRBD2 (6 bases). The CDR3 is 14 amino acids. The V end lost 0 bases, the J end lost 1 base, and 6 bases lay between the germline ends. Germline assignment: CDR1 SEHNR and CDR2 FQNEAQ (reference sequence). The CDR3 is CASSLASGQETQYF. In DNA, the CDR3 is TGTGCCAGCAGCTTAGCTAGCGGCCAAGAGACCCAGTACTTC.

The CDR3 protein is CASTPGGGLDTIYF. In nucleotides, the CDR3 is TGCGCCAGCACCCCAGGGGGGGGTCTCGACACCATATATTTT. This chain links TRBV5-1 with TRBJ1-3, with 7 bases lining up with TRBD1. V lost 6 bases and J lost 8; bases outside the gene matches: 11. CDR3 length: 14 residues. Germline values: CDR1 SGHRS, CDR2 YFSETQ.

The chain has TRBV11-2 and TRBJ2-1; 7 nucleotides line up with TRBD1. CDR3 length: 15 residues. Germline CDR1 SGHAT, CDR2 FQNNGV. With V trimmed by 5 bases and J by 0 bases, 4 bases remained unmatched. The DNA for the CDR3 is TGTGCCAGCAGCGCCCGGGACAGCTCCTACAATGAGCAGTTCTTC. This encodes CASSARDSSYNEQFF.

This rearrangement joins TRBV28 to TRBJ2-7, with D possibly TRBD2 on 5 matching bases. CDR1 is MDHEN, CDR2 SYDVKM, per germline. Trimming cost V 6 bases and J 1 base, with 10 bases left between them. This CDR3 is built from 13 residues. The CDR3 DNA sequence: TGTGCCAGCAGACCACTAGGGTCCTACGAGCAGTACTTC. It translates to CASRPLGSYEQYF.

J is TRBJ2-7 and V is TRBV11-2; D gene uncertain. Germline V lookup: CDR1 SGHAT, CDR2 FQNNGV. The CDR3 covers 15 residues. V lost 5 bases to trimming and J lost 0 bases, with 14 bases between them. Written as DNA, the CDR3 is TGTGCCAGCAGCCACGGACGATTCGGCTCCTACGAGCAGTACTTC. This sequence encodes CASSHGRFGSYEQYF.

The chain couples TRBV5-4 to TRBJ2-7; a possible D gene is TRBD2 (5 bases). V lost 4 bases and J 3 bases, leaving 14 bases between the germline ends. From germline, CDR1 is SGHNT and CDR2 YYREEE (reference sequence). CDR3 length: 14 amino acids. Here the CDR3 reads CASSPGVGYYEQYF. The CDR3 nucleotides read TGTGCCAGCAGCCCCGGGGTGGGATACTACGAGCAGTACTTC. The whole variable domain, filled in from reference TRBV5-4 and TRBJ2-7, reads ETGVTQSPTHLIKTRGQQVTLRCSSQSGHNTVSWYQQALGQGPQFIFQYYREEENGRGNFPPRFSGLQFPNYSSELNVNALELDDSALYLCASSPGVGYYEQYFGPGTRLTVT.